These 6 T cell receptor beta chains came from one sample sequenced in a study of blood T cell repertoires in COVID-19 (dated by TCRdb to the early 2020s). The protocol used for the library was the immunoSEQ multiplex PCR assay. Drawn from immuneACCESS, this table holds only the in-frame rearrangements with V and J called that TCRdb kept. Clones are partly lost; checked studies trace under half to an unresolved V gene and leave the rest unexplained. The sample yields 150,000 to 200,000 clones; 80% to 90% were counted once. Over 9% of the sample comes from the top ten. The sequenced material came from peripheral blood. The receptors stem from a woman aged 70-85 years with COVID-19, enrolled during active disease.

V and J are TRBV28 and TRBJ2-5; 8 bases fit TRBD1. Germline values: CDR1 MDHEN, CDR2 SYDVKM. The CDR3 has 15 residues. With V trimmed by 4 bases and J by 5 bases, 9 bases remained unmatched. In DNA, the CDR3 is TGTGCCAGCAGTTCGGCAGGGGGCCTATGTGAGACCCAGTACTTC. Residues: CASSSAGGLCETQYF.

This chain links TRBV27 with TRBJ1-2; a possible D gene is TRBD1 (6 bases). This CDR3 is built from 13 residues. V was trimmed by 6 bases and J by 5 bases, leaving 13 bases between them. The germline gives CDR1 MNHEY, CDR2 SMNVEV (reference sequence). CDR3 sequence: CASRPQGLYGYTF. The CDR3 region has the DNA TGTGCCAGCAGGCCTCAGGGGTTATATGGCTACACCTTC.

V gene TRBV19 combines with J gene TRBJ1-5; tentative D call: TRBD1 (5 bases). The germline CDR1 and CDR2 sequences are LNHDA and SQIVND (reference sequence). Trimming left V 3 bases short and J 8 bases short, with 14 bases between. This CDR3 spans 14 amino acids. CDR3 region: CASSIRGDGEPQHF. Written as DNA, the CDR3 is TGTGCCAGTAGTATCCGGGGGGACGGTGAGCCCCAGCATTTT.

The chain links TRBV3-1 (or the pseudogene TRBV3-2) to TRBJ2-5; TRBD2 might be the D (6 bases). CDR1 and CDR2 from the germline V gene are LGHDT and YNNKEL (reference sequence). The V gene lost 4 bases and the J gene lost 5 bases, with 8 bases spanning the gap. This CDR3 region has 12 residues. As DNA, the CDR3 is TGTGCCAGCAGCCCGGGAGCGGAGACCCAGTACTTC. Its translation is CASSPGAETQYF.

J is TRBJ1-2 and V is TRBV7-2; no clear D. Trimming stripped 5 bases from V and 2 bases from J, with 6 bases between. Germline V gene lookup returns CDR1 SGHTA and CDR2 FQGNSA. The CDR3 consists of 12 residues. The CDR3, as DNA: TGTGCCAGCAGCACCCAGAACTATGGCTACACCTTC. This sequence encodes CASSTQNYGYTF.

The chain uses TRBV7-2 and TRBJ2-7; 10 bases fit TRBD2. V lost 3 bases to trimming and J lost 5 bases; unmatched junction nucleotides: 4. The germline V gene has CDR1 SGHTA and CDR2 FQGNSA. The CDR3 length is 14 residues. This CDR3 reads CASSFSGGTHEQYF. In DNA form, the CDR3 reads TGTGCCAGCAGCTTTAGCGGGGGGACCCACGAGCAGTACTTC.